The clone carrying this T cell receptor beta chain was counted only a few times. The antigen is not known. TCRdb reprocessed the RT-PCR reads via MiXCR and lists one record per CDR3 protein. Among under 500,000 distinct CDR3 sequences listed, 9.5% to 12% were seen once. This sample was included in a study of response to subunit inactivated influenza vaccine. Study results and caveats: It was the authors' suggestion that each seasonal influenza vaccination recruits few new T cells.

Deletions cut 6 bases from V and 4 bases from J, with 12 bases between. The CDR3 totals 12 residues. Germline V gene lookup returns CDR1 SQVTM and CDR2 ANQGSEA. This rearrangement joins TRBV29-1 to TRBJ1-2; no definite D call. Sequencing used PBMCs from blood, obtained roughly 6 weeks after vaccination. The clonotype originates from a man between 45 and 60 years old who received an inactivated influenza vaccine. The CDR3 DNA follows: TGCAGCGTGGCGGTTGGCGGCTATGGCTACACCTTC. Protein: CSVAVGGYGYTF.